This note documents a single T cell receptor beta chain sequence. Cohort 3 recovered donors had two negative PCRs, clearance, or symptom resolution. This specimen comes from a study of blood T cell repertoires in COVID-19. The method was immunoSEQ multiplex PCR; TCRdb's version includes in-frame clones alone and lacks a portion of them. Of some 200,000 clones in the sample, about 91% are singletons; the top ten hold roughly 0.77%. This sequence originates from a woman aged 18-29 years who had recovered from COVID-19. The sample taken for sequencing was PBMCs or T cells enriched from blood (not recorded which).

The CDR3 DNA sequence: TGTGCCAGCAGCACAACTCAGGGGGAGCCCCAGCATTTT. As protein: CASSTTQGEPQHF. This chain uses TRBV7-6 with TRBJ1-5, with 7 bases lining up with TRBD1. J gave up 8 bases and V 5 bases, and 6 bases lay outside the gene matches. The CDR3 runs 13 residues. Germline values: CDR1 SGHVS, CDR2 FNYEAQ.